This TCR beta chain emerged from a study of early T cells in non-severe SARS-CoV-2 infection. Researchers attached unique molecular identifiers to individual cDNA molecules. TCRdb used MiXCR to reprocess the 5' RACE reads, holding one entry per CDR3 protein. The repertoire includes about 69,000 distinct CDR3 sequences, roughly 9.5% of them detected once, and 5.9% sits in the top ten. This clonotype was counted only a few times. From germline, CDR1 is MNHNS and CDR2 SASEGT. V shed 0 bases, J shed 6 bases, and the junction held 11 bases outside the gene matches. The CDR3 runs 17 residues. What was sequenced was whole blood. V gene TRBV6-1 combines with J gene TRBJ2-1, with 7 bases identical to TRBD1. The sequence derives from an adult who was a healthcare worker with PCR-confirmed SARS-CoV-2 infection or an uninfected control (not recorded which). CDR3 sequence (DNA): TGTGCCAGCAGTGAAGCCACTTGGGGAACAGGGGTCAATGAGCAGTTCTTC. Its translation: CASSEATWGTGVNEQFF.